This T cell receptor (beta chain) was observed in a study of shared clonotypes between healthy human individuals. On this clone itself: As yet, its antigen is unknown.

V dropped 2 bases and J dropped 2 bases, with 13 bases sitting between them. CDR1 and CDR2 from the germline V gene are SGHVS and FNYEAQ. The CDR3 runs 15 residues. Here immunoSEQ multiplex PCR was the method, and the copy in TCRdb shows in-frame clones only, minus some. The top ten clones hold roughly 0.39% of a sample with 2 million to 3 million clones, roughly 93% of them seen once. Findings and caveats of the study: Generally, naive subsets (rather than memory subsets) showed larger estimated richness.

This clonotype was sampled from a man between 18 and 29 years old in good health. Some clones in this sample may be carry-over from other donors' samples. The chain joins TRBV7-6 to TRBJ2-7, with D unresolved. The specimen sequenced was naive CD4+ T cells from PBMCs. Subset: CD45RA+ positively selected. CDR3 in amino acids: CASSLSPLEPYEQYF. In DNA form, the CDR3 reads TGTGCCAGCAGCTTAAGTCCCCTCGAGCCCTACGAGCAGTACTTC.